This TCR beta chain originates from a study of blood T cell repertoires in COVID-19. This clone was observed a single time. In the original analysis: Quantification of nucleated cells was approximated via reference gene primer amplification. Some clones are missing from TCRdb's copy, which holds only in-frame ones; the method was immunoSEQ multiplex PCR. V and J calls and clone size are given by that table; D and trimming were obtained from the DNA. The sample includes fewer than 250,000 clones, 92% of them seen just once. Enrolment of Seattle patients took place during active infection, and they were followed longitudinally. This CDR3 region has 13 residues. Trimming cost V 6 bases and J 2 bases, with 10 bases left between them. The germline CDR1 and CDR2 sequences are LGHNT and FRNRAP.

The V and J genes are TRBV12-5 and TRBJ1-2; TRBD1 might be the D (6 bases). Sequences were obtained from peripheral blood. The clonotype originates from a young man with COVID-19, enrolled during active disease. CDR3 sequence: CASGTTGNYGYTF. As DNA, the CDR3 is TGTGCTAGTGGCACCACAGGGAACTATGGCTACACCTTC.